This T cell receptor (beta chain) was recovered during a study of shared clonotypes between healthy human individuals. Study results and limitations: Sampling used blood alone; tissue repertoires probably differ.

Measured with immunoSEQ multiplex PCR; TCRdb has only the in-frame clones, and not every one. Counted here are about 1.1 million clones, approximately 80% occurring once; the ten biggest clones make up 0.89%. The V gene lost 7 bases and the J gene lost 4 bases, with 7 bases spanning the gap. The CDR3 sequence is 12 residues long. CDR1 is MDHEN, CDR2 SYDVKM, per germline. On this clone: Its antigen is still unknown. Other DNA sequences from this sample encode an identical CDR3 as well.

This TCR was sampled from a man aged 18 to 30 in good health. Some clones in this sample may be carry-over from other donors' samples. The sequencing input was memory CD4+ T cells from PBMCs. Documented subset: CD45RA-negative fraction. This chain links TRBV28 with TRBJ2-2, with D unresolved. The DNA for the CDR3 is TGTGCCAGCAAAACCCTCACCGGGGAGCTGTTTTTT. Its translation: CASKTLTGELFF.